The 27 T cell receptor beta chains listed next were all sequenced from one sample in a study of blood T cells in healthy people across ages (dated by TCRdb to the mid-2010s). The library was obtained by 5' RACE. Sequencing was carried out with an Illumina HiSeq 2500. The second PCR ran for roughly 6 to 11 cycles and used a J-beta primer mix along with a sample-barcoded 5' primer. The public reads were reprocessed in TCRdb via fastp at Q25 and MiXCR, keeping in-frame beta chains. Rows are unified per CDR3 protein, each entry keeping the most common DNA and genes. The sample table lists about 1,600,000 distinct CDR3 sequences, roughly 45% of them with a count of one. The ten largest clones capture 7.9% of the sample. Sequencing was carried out using blood. These receptors all come from a woman aged 18 to 35 in good health.

The J gene is TRBJ2-7, the V gene TRBV25-1; 8 bases are shared with TRBD1. From germline, CDR1 is MGHDK and CDR2 SYGVNS. The V gene end was trimmed by 5 bases and the J gene end by 3 bases; junction bases not matched to a gene: 6. The CDR3 is 14 residues long. The CDR3 here is CASSTSDRGYEQYF. As DNA, the CDR3 is TGTGCCAGCAGTACCAGCGACAGGGGCTACGAGCAGTACTTC.

A few counts support this clonotype. The V gene is TRBV20-1, the J gene TRBJ2-3; maybe TRBD1 (7 bases). This CDR3 comprises 13 residues. V was pared by 6 bases and J by 3 bases, with 13 bases between. Germline CDR1 DFQATT, CDR2 SNEGSKA (reference sequence). CDR3 in amino acids: CSARQGGTDTQYF. The DNA of the CDR3 is TGCAGTGCGAGACAGGGAGGAACAGATACGCAGTATTTT.

V and J are TRBV10-3 and TRBJ1-5; 9 positions match TRBD1. Germline trimming cut 6 bases from V and 4 bases from J; bases unmatched to any gene: 7. The CDR3 runs to 15 residues. Germline CDR1 ENHRY, CDR2 SYGVKD. For the CDR3, the DNA is TGTGCCATCAGCGCCGGGACAGGGCCTAATCAGCCCCAGCATTTT. Protein: CAISAGTGPNQPQHF.

The sample holds a few counts of this clonotype. The chain carries TRBV7-2 and TRBJ2-7; 10 bases agree with TRBD2. Looked up from germline, CDR1 is SGHTA and CDR2 is FQGNSA. J gave up 3 bases and V 1 base, and 3 bases lay outside the gene matches. This CDR3 is built from 15 residues. In DNA, the CDR3 is TGTGCCAGCAGCTTAGGAGCGGGGGGGGACTACGAGCAGTACTTC. Encoded protein: CASSLGAGGDYEQYF.

This clonotype was counted only a few times. The chain recombines TRBV7-9 with TRBJ2-7; D possibly matches TRBD1 or TRBD2 (5 bases each). CDR1 and CDR2 from the germline V gene are SEHNR and FQNEAQ (reference sequence). This CDR3 has 16 residues. V was shortened by 6 bases and J by 1 base, with 19 bases between the two germline ends. CDR3 residues: CASSYHRDATSYEQYF. The CDR3 DNA sequence: TGTGCCAGCAGTTACCACCGGGACGCCACGTCCTACGAGCAGTACTTC.

This clonotype was seen a handful of times. The V gene is TRBV24-1, the J gene TRBJ2-5; D gene ambiguous. With 4 bases removed from V and 0 bases from J, the gap between germline ends came to 5 bases. CDR1 is KGHDR and CDR2 is SFDVKD in the germline V gene. CDR3 length: 13 residues. CDR3 region: CATSETNQETQYF. The CDR3 region has the DNA TGTGCCACCAGTGAGACCAACCAAGAGACCCAGTACTTC.

This clonotype was counted between two and nine times. The chain is built from TRBV5-1 and TRBJ1-2; TRBD1 aligns across 10 bases. The length of the CDR3 is 13 residues. The V and J ends lost 5 bases and 7 bases, in that order; junction bases with no gene match: 5. The germline CDR1 and CDR2 sequences are SGHRS and YFSETQ. Here the CDR3 DNA reads TGCGCCAGCAGGCCGGACAGGGGGACTGGCTACACCTTC. It encodes CASRPDRGTGYTF.

The chain is built from TRBV27 and TRBJ2-7, with TRBD1 matching over 9 bases. V lost 2 bases to trimming and J lost 6 bases; unmatched junction nucleotides: 5. Per the germline V gene, CDR1 is MNHEY and CDR2 is SMNVEV (reference sequence). The CDR3 covers 14 residues. The CDR3 sequence: CASSLIGQGSEQYF. Written as DNA, the CDR3 is TGTGCCAGCAGTTTAATCGGACAGGGGTCCGAGCAGTACTTC.

This chain connects TRBV20-1 to TRBJ1-2; D not resolved. The ends were cut back, 6 bases at V and 8 bases at J, with 25 bases in the middle. The CDR3 spans 15 residues. Germline assignment: CDR1 DFQATT and CDR2 SNEGSKA (reference sequence). The CDR3 reads CSAIPRQVASRGYTF. The CDR3 DNA reads TGCAGTGCCATCCCTCGCCAGGTGGCTTCGAGAGGCTACACCTTC.

The chain carries TRBV5-5 and TRBJ1-1; weak D call: TRBD1 (6 bases). This CDR3 region has 15 residues. V was clipped by 0 bases and J by 0 bases, with 9 bases between them. Germline CDR1 is SGHKS and CDR2 is YYEKEE (reference sequence). CDR3 sequence (DNA): TGTGCCAGCAGCTTGGCCGGGGACATGAACACTGAAGCTTTCTTT. Translating gives CASSLAGDMNTEAFF.

The J gene is TRBJ2-4, the V gene TRBV2; tentative D call: TRBD2 (6 bases). Germline V gene lookup returns CDR1 SNHLY and CDR2 FYNNEI. Trimming removed 0 bases from V and 9 bases from J, with 12 bases in between. This CDR3 contains 14 residues. The CDR3 DNA follows: TGTGCCAGCAGTGAAGCGACCGGGGGTAGCATTCAGTACTTC. Its translation: CASSEATGGSIQYF.

This clonotype was seen a few times. The V call is TRBV5-1, the J call TRBJ1-6; D perhaps matches TRBD1 (6 bases). Germline V gene sequence: CDR1 SGHRS, CDR2 YFSETQ. Between the trimmed V and J ends, which lost 1 base and 9 bases, there was a span of 20 bases. CDR3 length equals 17 residues. CDR3 residues: CASSLRGTQESASPLHF. The CDR3 region has the DNA TGCGCCAGCAGCTTGAGGGGGACACAGGAATCGGCTTCACCCCTCCACTTT.

The V and J genes are TRBV20-1 and TRBJ2-2, with D possibly being TRBD2 (6 bases). Trimming took 2 bases from V and 4 from J, leaving 20 bases between them. Germline loops: CDR1 DFQATT, CDR2 SNEGSKA (reference sequence). This CDR3 has 17 residues. The CDR3 DNA is TGCAGTGCTAGACCCTTATCGTTGGGGGGAATCACCGGGGAGCTGTTTTTT. It yields the protein CSARPLSLGGITGELFF.

The chain employs TRBV28 and TRBJ2-1; 13 nucleotides agree with TRBD2. Germline V gives CDR1 MDHEN, CDR2 SYDVKM. Trimming cost V 3 bases and J 10 bases; bases outside gene matches: 15. The CDR3 length is 18 residues. The CDR3 here is CASSFGPRTSGSAHEQFF. The CDR3 DNA follows: TGTGCCAGCAGTTTTGGTCCCCGGACTAGCGGGAGTGCCCACGAGCAGTTCTTC.

The rearrangement joins TRBV4-1 to TRBJ1-1; no clear D gene. Between the trimmed V and J ends, which lost 0 bases and 4 bases, there was a span of 12 bases. In germline, CDR1 is MGHRA, CDR2 YSYEKL. The CDR3 is 15 amino acids. The DNA of the CDR3 is TGCGCCAGCAGCCAAGAAGAGACTCTGATCACTGAAGCTTTCTTT. Translation: CASSQEETLITEAFF.

The chain has TRBV27 and TRBJ1-5, with 7 bases aligning to TRBD1. The CDR3 sequence is 14 residues long. Per the germline V gene, CDR1 is MNHEY and CDR2 is SMNVEV (reference sequence). With 6 bases clipped from V and 6 bases from J, the junction kept 8 bases outside the gene matches. Here the CDR3 DNA reads TGTGCCAGCAGGAATCAGGGGGGAAGTCAGCCCCAGCATTTT. Translated: CASRNQGGSQPQHF.

This clonotype has more than one count but fewer than ten. V usage is TRBV7-9 and J usage is TRBJ2-3; either TRBD1 or TRBD2 may supply D (5 bases each). Trimming removed 6 bases from V and 5 bases from J, with 21 bases in between. The germline V gene encodes CDR1 SEHNR and CDR2 FQNEAQ (reference sequence). This CDR3 is built from 16 residues. The CDR3 nucleotides are TGTGCCAGCAGACTAACGCCGGGGACCCCTGGAGATACGCAGTATTTT. The encoded protein is CASRLTPGTPGDTQYF.

The genes are TRBV15 and TRBJ1-2, with D hard to call. Germline-derived CDR1 and CDR2 are LNHNV and YYDKDF (reference sequence). This CDR3 spans 12 amino acids. The ends were cut back, 5 bases at V and 7 bases at J, with 11 bases in the middle. CDR3 loop: CATSGPLTGYTF. The CDR3 DNA follows: TGTGCCACCAGCGGGCCCTTAACTGGCTACACCTTC. Together with reference TRBV15 and TRBJ1-2, the CDR3 gives the full variable domain: DAMVIQNPRYQVTQFGKPVTLSCSQTLNHNVMYWYQQKSSQAPKLLFHYYDKDFNNEADTPDNFQSRRPNTSFCFLDIRSPGLGDTAMYLCATSGPLTGYTFGSGTRLTVV.

This rearrangement joins TRBV6-1 to TRBJ1-5, with a possible D match to TRBD1 (6 bases). This CDR3 comprises 16 residues. V dropped 3 bases and J dropped 5 bases, with 17 bases sitting between them. CDR1 and CDR2 from the germline V gene are MNHNS and SASEGT. CDR3 protein: CASSDVQGQGHQPQHF. CDR3 DNA sequence: TGTGCCAGCAGTGACGTTCAGGGGCAGGGCCATCAGCCCCAGCATTTT.

J is TRBJ2-7 and V is TRBV20-1; D is perhaps TRBD1 (6 bases). V gave up 6 bases and J gave up 6 bases, with 18 bases separating them. Germline V gene data show CDR1 as DFQATT and CDR2 as SNEGSKA (reference sequence). This CDR3 contains 13 residues. The CDR3 bases are TGCAGTGCGAACAGGGTACCCGCGGCCGAGCAGTACTTC. It translates to CSANRVPAAEQYF.

This sequence joins TRBV7-9 and TRBJ1-2, with 8 nucleotides matching TRBD1. The J segment lost 7 bases and the V segment lost 5 bases, leaving 6 bases of the junction unmatched. This CDR3 spans 13 amino acids. Per germline, CDR1 SEHNR and CDR2 FQNEAQ (reference sequence). CDR3 region: CASSQGQGAGYTF. The CDR3, as DNA: TGTGCCAGCAGCCAAGGACAGGGAGCTGGCTACACCTTC.

The genes are TRBV5-5 and TRBJ2-7; D gene ambiguous. Germline V gene sequence: CDR1 SGHKS, CDR2 YYEKEE (reference sequence). V was pared by 4 bases and J by 6 bases, with 11 bases between. The CDR3 has 12 amino acids. The DNA of the CDR3 is TGTGCCAGCAGCGTCGCCGACTCCGAGCAGTACTTC. This gives the protein CASSVADSEQYF.

This clonotype has just a few counts. The chain is built from TRBV5-1 and TRBJ1-5, with TRBD1 matching 7 bases. J lost 6 bases, V lost 4 bases, and 10 bases had no gene match. The CDR3 runs to 15 residues. Looked up from germline, CDR1 is SGHRS and CDR2 is YFSETQ. This chain's CDR3 is CASSPQTGSGQPQHF. The CDR3 bases are TGCGCCAGCAGCCCCCAGACAGGGTCTGGTCAGCCCCAGCATTTT.

The J gene is TRBJ2-3, the V gene TRBV30; the D gene is possibly TRBD2 (6 bases). The CDR3 length is 15 residues. V lost 1 base and J lost 6, with 17 bases in between. Looked up from germline, CDR1 is GTSNPN and CDR2 is SVGIG (reference sequence). The CDR3 bases are TGTGCCTGGAGTGGCCGAGGGAGGTTGTCGGATACGCAGTATTTT. It encodes CAWSGRGRLSDTQYF.

The rearrangement joins TRBV7-9 to TRBJ1-5, with 7 bases aligning to TRBD1. The germline V gene has CDR1 SEHNR and CDR2 FQNEAQ (reference sequence). The CDR3 sequence is 17 residues long. The V and J ends lost 5 bases and 4 bases, in that order; junction bases with no gene match: 14. CDR3 sequence (DNA): TGTGCCAGCAGCCTTGGGCAGGGGGTTATGGGTAATCAGCCCCAGCATTTT. Translating it yields CASSLGQGVMGNQPQHF.

This clonotype was seen a handful of times. The rearrangement links TRBV2 to TRBJ1-2; 8 nucleotides line up with TRBD1. Germline lookup yields CDR1 SNHLY and CDR2 FYNNEI. CDR3 length: 13 residues. Unmatched junction bases numbered 8, after V lost 6 bases and J lost 8 bases. Here the CDR3 reads CASSGQGTRGYTF. Written as DNA, the CDR3 is TGTGCCAGCAGCGGACAGGGAACGAGGGGCTACACCTTC.

The V and J genes are TRBV4-1 and TRBJ2-3; D is perhaps TRBD2 (7 bases). The CDR3 spans 17 residues. The V end was cut by 1 base, the J end by 1 base, with 15 bases between. Germline CDR1 is MGHRA and CDR2 is YSYEKL. The CDR3 loop reads CASSQVVAGARTDTQYF. The CDR3 nucleotides read TGCGCCAGCAGCCAAGTGGTTGCGGGGGCCCGCACAGATACGCAGTATTTT.